Listed below are T cell receptor beta chains from one sample, sequenced in a study of T cells in Graves' hyperthyroidism and ophthalmopathy. TCRdb analysed the multiplex PCR reads with MiXCR anew, one entry per CDR3 protein. The sample lists roughly 550,000 distinct CDR3 sequences; roughly 15% were seen once. Sequencing used blood. These receptors were collected from a woman aged 25 to 45 with Graves' ophthalmopathy. Both conserved end residues are part of each CDR3. A D gene is named only where the DNA matches it firmly. Size is stated for part of the rows, as once, few or many counts, or as a class when the clone is expanded.

TRBV20-1	many	.	TRBJ2-5	CSALRLGETQYF	TGCAGTGCTCTCCGACTCGGGGAGACCCAGTACTTC
TRBV28	.	.	TRBJ2-2	CASSLYIEPTGELFF	TGTGCCAGCAGCCTATATATAGAGCCCACCGGGGAGCTGTTTTTT
TRBV29-1	few	.	TRBJ1-2	CSVEDLRQVGGVDGYTF	TGCAGCGTTGAAGATCTTAGACAGGTGGGGGGGGTAGATGGCTACACCTTC
TRBV5-1	many	TRBD1	TRBJ1-1	CASSSLGGQAFF	TGCGCCAGCAGCTCGCTAGGGGGCCAAGCTTTCTTT
TRBV7-2	few	TRBD2	TRBJ2-4	CASSLASGRGKNIQYF	TGTGCCAGCAGCTTAGCCAGCGGGAGGGGTAAAAACATTCAGTACTTC
TRBV12-3/TRBV12-4	.	.	TRBJ2-7	CASSLETGSNYEQYF	TGTGCCAGCAGCTTGGAAACGGGGTCCAACTACGAGCAGTACTTC
TRBV20-1	many	TRBD2	TRBJ2-3	CSALIGLAEADTQYF	TGCAGTGCTTTGATCGGGCTAGCGGAGGCGGATACGCAGTATTTT
TRBV6-6	.	.	TRBJ2-1	CARSYSGGAQFF	TGTGCCAGAAGTTACTCGGGTGGGGCCCAGTTCTTC
TRBV29-1	.	TRBD1	TRBJ2-2	CSHRGLGGELFF	TGCAGTCACAGGGGGCTCGGCGGGGAGCTGTTTTTT
TRBV2	.	.	TRBJ2-5	CASSEPTSSRGETQYF	TGTGCCAGCAGTGAACCTACTAGCTCGAGGGGGGAGACCCAGTACTTC
TRBV9	.	TRBD2	TRBJ2-3	CASSVRGLAGPTDTQYF	TGTGCCAGCAGCGTCCGGGGACTAGCGGGACCCACAGATACGCAGTATTTT
TRBV20-1	many	TRBD1	TRBJ2-5	CSVRDRVETQYF	TGCAGTGTCCGGGACAGGGTAGAGACCCAGTACTTC
TRBV15	.	TRBD1	TRBJ1-5	CATSRDRDRNQPQHF	TGTGCCACCAGCAGAGATCGGGACAGGAATCAGCCCCAGCATTTT
TRBV20-1	.	TRBD2	TRBJ2-1	CSARVAGAPHTEQFF	TGCAGTGCTAGAGTAGCGGGAGCCCCCCACACTGAGCAGTTCTTC
TRBV10-3	.	.	TRBJ2-3	CAISFRTPSTDTQYF	TGTGCCATCAGCTTCCGCACTCCTAGCACAGATACGCAGTATTTT
TRBV5-1	many	.	TRBJ1-2	CASSSGQPPNYGYTF	TGCGCCAGCAGCTCCGGACAGCCCCCTAACTATGGCTACACCTTC
TRBV7-9	many	TRBD1	TRBJ2-3	CASSLVRGQTDTQYF	TGTGCCAGCAGCTTAGTCAGGGGGCAAACAGATACGCAGTATTTT
TRBV28	many	.	TRBJ2-7	CASSLAGPSLAEQYF	TGTGCCAGCAGTTTGGCGGGACCCTCATTGGCCGAGCAGTACTTC
TRBV11-3	many	TRBD2	TRBJ2-3	CASSTGGRDTQYF	TGTGCCAGCAGCACGGGGGGTCGAGATACGCAGTATTTT
TRBV24-1	.	TRBD1	TRBJ2-1	CATSDQTGVDNEQFF	TGTGCCACCAGTGATCAAACAGGGGTGGACAATGAGCAGTTCTTC
TRBV7-3	many	.	TRBJ2-1	CASSPLRSSNEQFF	TGTGCCAGCAGCCCGCTCAGGTCGTCCAATGAGCAGTTCTTC
TRBV28	many	.	TRBJ1-5	CASSQGQLNQPQHF	TGTGCCAGCAGCCAAGGACAGCTCAATCAGCCCCAGCATTTT
TRBV10-3	few	.	TRBJ1-5	CAISESGARQPQHF	TGTGCCATCAGTGAGTCTGGCGCGAGGCAGCCCCAGCATTTT
TRBV4-2	few	.	TRBJ1-1	CASSSTRSDTEAFF	TGTGCCAGCAGCTCTACTAGGAGCGACACTGAAGCTTTCTTT
TRBV7-9	.	TRBD1	TRBJ2-1	CASSSIKGQSYNEQFF	TGTGCCAGCAGCTCAATTAAGGGACAGTCCTACAATGAGCAGTTCTTC
TRBV9	many	TRBD2	TRBJ2-5	CASSVSGTSFETQYF	TGTGCCAGCAGCGTATCCGGGACTAGCTTCGAGACCCAGTACTTC
TRBV10-3	.	TRBD1	TRBJ2-7	CAMSGTGRGEQYF	TGTGCCATGTCCGGGACAGGGCGCGGCGAGCAGTACTTC
TRBV11-2	few	.	TRBJ2-7	CASLSLGKLYEQYF	TGTGCCAGCCTAAGCTTAGGAAAGCTCTACGAGCAGTACTTC
TRBV10-3	many	.	TRBJ2-5	CAISESGSEETQYF	TGTGCCATCAGTGAGTCAGGCTCGGAAGAGACCCAGTACTTC
TRBV7-2	few	.	TRBJ2-3	CASSQHSTPDTQYF	TGTGCCAGCAGCCAACACTCGACCCCAGATACGCAGTATTTT
TRBV4-2	many	TRBD1	TRBJ1-1	CASSRNRGNTEAFF	TGTGCCAGCAGCCGGAACAGGGGAAACACTGAAGCTTTCTTT
TRBV7-2	many	TRBD2	TRBJ2-3	CASSRNLAGTDTQYF	TGTGCCAGCAGCCGTAACCTAGCGGGCACAGATACGCAGTATTTT
TRBV7-9	few	.	TRBJ2-1	CASSLNEGNEQFF	TGTGCCAGCAGCTTAAATGAAGGAAATGAGCAGTTCTTC
TRBV20-1	.	TRBD2	TRBJ2-1	CSATTWTSGRLSSYNEQFF	TGCAGTGCTACGACCTGGACTAGCGGGAGGCTCAGCTCCTACAATGAGCAGTTCTTC
TRBV5-1	many	TRBD1	TRBJ1-1	CASSGGQGRTEAFF	TGCGCCAGCAGCGGGGGACAGGGACGGACTGAAGCTTTCTTT